This TCR beta chain derives from a study of breast tumors, draining lymph nodes, adjacent tissues. Study results and limitations: Most tumor T cells seemingly derive from lymph node, then expand in tumor. Tumor and nontumor repertoires were significantly more similar in luminal-like than in basal-like breast cancer. Compared with lymph nodes, tumors were less diverse; compared with nontumor tissue, more. The lymph node origin of tumor T cells was framed as consistent with a hypothesis, not demonstrated.

With 4 bases removed from V and 7 bases from J, the gap between germline ends came to 20 bases. This CDR3 comprises 16 residues. Looked up from germline, CDR1 is SEHNR and CDR2 is FQNEAQ (reference sequence). This clonotype showed up many times. The antigen remains unidentified. One entry per CDR3 protein, called by TCRdb with MiXCR from the multiplex PCR reads. The sample consists of some 150,000 distinct CDR3 sequences, under 25% of them appearing once. Breast cancer patients provided tissue from their axillary draining lymph nodes. The TCR sequence derives from a female donor with breast cancer. Some clones in this sample may be carry-over from other donors' samples. This chain joins TRBV7-9 and TRBJ2-1, with D possibly TRBD1 on 6 matching bases. The sample comprised axillary lymph node tissue. CDR3 coding DNA: TGTGCCAGCAGCTCATCGGGTGACAGGTCTAAAAATGAGCAGTTCTTC. Encoded protein: CASSSSGDRSKNEQFF. Full variable domain (missing parts from reference TRBV7-9 and TRBJ2-1): DTGVSQNPRHKITKRGQNVTFRCDPISEHNRLYWYRQTLGQGPEFLTYFQNEAQLEKSRLLSDRFSAERPKGSFSTLEIQRTEQGDSAMYLCASSSSGDRSKNEQFFGPGTRLTVL.